Sequencing of this T cell receptor (beta chain) was carried out in a study of blood T cell repertoires in COVID-19. Study overall: Acute-phase and convalescent COVID-19 samples originated in the United States, Italy and Spain. PBMCs, B-cell-depleted T cells, or T cells were the source of the cDNA or gDNA that made up the material.

The repertoire was sequenced with immunoSEQ multiplex PCR; TCRdb's copy has only in-frame clones and lacks some. The sample yields 250,000 to 300,000 clones, 65% to 90% seen once. Donors of Cohort 3 who recovered were those that had two negative PCRs, clearance, or symptom resolution. This CDR3 comprises 16 residues. CDR1 and CDR2 from the germline V gene are SGHDN and FVKESK. With V trimmed by 4 bases and J by 9 bases, 15 bases remained unmatched. This rearrangement joins TRBV14 to TRBJ2-1; TRBD2 aligns across 7 bases. The receptor was derived from a man between 18 and 29 years old who had recovered from COVID-19. The sequenced material came from PBMCs or T cells enriched from blood (not recorded which). This chain's CDR3 is CASSRSGGITSGEQFF. DNA for the CDR3: TGTGCCAGCAGCCGTTCGGGGGGAATAACCTCGGGTGAGCAGTTCTTC.